This TCR beta chain was retrieved from a study of T cell responses to AZD1222 COVID-19 vaccine (dated by TCRdb to about 2021). Notes on the research overall: A total of 230 to 250 trial participants underwent TCR sequencing, of whom about 200 had received two doses of AZD1222 and 26 had received two doses of the MenACWY control vaccine. Enrollment into the trials was organized by age into subgroups of 18-55, 56-69 and 70-plus years, and those subgroups contained about 160, 30 and 59 TCR-sequenced participants, respectively.

The germline V gene sets CDR1 to MNHEY and CDR2 to SVGEGT. Inclusive of the bounding cysteine and phenylalanine, the CDR3 is 15 residues long. Of the read, only the CDR3 DNA is kept; its 45 bases are in frame from base 1. V lost 5 bases and J lost 3 bases, and the count of bases not matched to a germline gene is 6. In the case of this clone: What antigen it recognizes has not been identified. Per-nucleotide qualities are absent, and no much larger clonotype sits a single base away.

In the paper's terms, the time point label means: about 28 days (+/-7) after the second vaccine dose. The treatment or condition label, as the study defines it: meningococcal conjugate vaccine given as trial control. The vaccinee samples were drawn from two UK trials, COV001 and COV002, one of which was a single-blind randomized controlled phase 2/3 trial testing AZD1222 (ChAdOx1 nCoV-19) in healthy adults. For TCRbeta chain sequencing, PBMC samples were collected from trial participants at day 0 and at day 28 after the second dose. What the work shows at the level of the full study, not this receptor alone: The vaccine-associated CD4 TCRs covered the entire spike protein, and the dominant responses fell in regions 160-218 and 743-854. A significant rise in spike-specific TCR breadth and depth was observed after two AZD1222 doses relative to day 0 and relative to MenACWY recipients. Participants were mostly white British and included more females than males, and it was suggested by the authors that clonal diversity may have been underestimated. No day 14 peak-response samples were available, so repertoires were characterized only after the peak T cell response. Conclusions about previously exposed vaccinees are limited because only six or seven AZD1222 recipients were SARS-CoV-2 seropositive at baseline. In the small 56-69-year group, the increase in depth fell short of significance, most likely because of low power. Nearly half of unique spike-specific TCRs reportedly recognized epitopes outside regions mutated in the B.1.351 and B.1.1.7 variants.

The CDR3 regions of human TCRbeta chains were analyzed by immunosequencing. The paper's data handling went like this. Repertoire TCRs were matched against a reference library of SARS-CoV-2-specific TCRs generated with the MIRA antigen-specificity platform. Breadth meant the fraction of unique TCRs that were SARS-CoV-2-associated, whereas depth meant the fraction of total T cells that were SARS-CoV-2-associated. Each spike-specific TCR was assigned to its reactive spike region and to a CD4 or CD8 class using the MIRA data. Log10-transformed breadth and depth values were compared by one-way ANOVA with Sidak's multiple comparisons tests. TCRdb carries this immuneACCESS record with in-frame sequences only. Its versions omit some clonotypes, under half of them owing to an unresolved V gene in the studies checked, with the rest unexplained. Clone size and the V and J calls come from that table; the DNA yielded D and trimming. The sample table lists approximately 150,000 clones, 70% to 90% of them with a count of one. About 5.4% of the sample goes to the ten largest clones.

The receptor's source is an adult who received the MenACWY meningococcal vaccine as a control. Sequenced material: peripheral blood, taken 28 days after the second dose of the MenACWY control vaccine. The chain employs TRBV6-2 or TRBV6-3 and TRBJ2-2; TRBD1 fits 7 bases in the junction. The nucleotide sequence is TGTGCCAGCAGTACCACAGGGGCGGACACCGGGGAGCTGTTTTTT. It specifies CASSTTGADTGELFF.